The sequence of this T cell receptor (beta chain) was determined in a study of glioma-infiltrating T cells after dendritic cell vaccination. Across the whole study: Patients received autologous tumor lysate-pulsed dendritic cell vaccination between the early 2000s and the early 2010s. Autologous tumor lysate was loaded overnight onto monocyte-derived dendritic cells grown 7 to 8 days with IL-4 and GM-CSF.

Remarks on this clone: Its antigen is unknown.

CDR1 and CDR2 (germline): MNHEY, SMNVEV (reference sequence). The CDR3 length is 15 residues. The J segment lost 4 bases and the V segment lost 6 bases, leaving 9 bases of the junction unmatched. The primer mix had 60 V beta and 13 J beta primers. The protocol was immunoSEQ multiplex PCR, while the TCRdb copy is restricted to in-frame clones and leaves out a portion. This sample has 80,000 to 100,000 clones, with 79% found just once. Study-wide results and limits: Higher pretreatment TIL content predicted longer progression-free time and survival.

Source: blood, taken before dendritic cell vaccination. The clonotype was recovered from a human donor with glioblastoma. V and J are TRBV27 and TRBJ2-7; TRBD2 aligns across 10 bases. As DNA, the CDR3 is TGTGCCAGCAGCAACCTAGCGGGAGTTTCTTACGAGCAGTACTTC. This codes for CASSNLAGVSYEQYF.